This entry lists 6 T cell receptor beta chains sequenced from one sample in a study of T cells in tumors after PD-1 blockade (dated by TCRdb to the late 2010s). The method behind the library was the immunoSEQ multiplex PCR assay. Here the immuneACCESS table is served through TCRdb, limited to in-frame sequences with V and J called. Missing clones are a known gap in these copies; in checked studies unresolved V genes cover under half, and the rest lacks a known reason. Here the sample has roughly 50,000 clones; roughly 80% occur a single time. The ten biggest clones cover approximately 4% of the sample. This specimen's time point label, interpreted: before anti-PD-1 therapy. The source was PBMCs, collected before anti-PD-1 treatment. These receptors all stem from a human donor with basal cell carcinoma.

The rearrangement links TRBV28 to TRBJ1-1; D call uncertain. V was shortened by 5 bases and J by 6 bases, with 10 bases between the two germline ends. Germline V lookup: CDR1 MDHEN, CDR2 SYDVKM. CDR3 size: 12 residues. The CDR3 protein is CASSPFTAEAFF. The CDR3 DNA reads as TGTGCCAGCAGTCCATTCACAGCTGAAGCTTTCTTT.

The gene calls are TRBV5-1 and TRBJ1-2, with 8 bases identical to TRBD1. CDR1 and CDR2 (germline): SGHRS, YFSETQ. The CDR3 loop spans 16 amino acids. Losses at the gene ends were 4 bases for V and 2 bases for J; bases not matched to a gene: 10. The CDR3 region is CASSTGQAGSNYGYTF. DNA for the CDR3: TGCGCCAGCAGCACGGGACAGGCGGGCTCCAACTATGGCTACACCTTC.

The chain has TRBV27 and TRBJ1-5, with 10 bases that match TRBD1. CDR3 length: 18 amino acids. Looked up from germline, CDR1 is MNHEY and CDR2 is SMNVEV (reference sequence). Trimming took 5 bases from V and 4 from J; bases not matched to a gene: 14. CDR3 protein: CASSGSGTGALGNQPQHF. The CDR3 DNA reads TGTGCCAGCAGTGGGTCCGGGACAGGGGCATTAGGGAATCAGCCCCAGCATTTT.

The V call is TRBV6-6, the J call TRBJ2-7; the D gene is possibly TRBD1 (6 bases). The V end lost 2 bases, the J end lost 1 base, and 9 bases lay between the germline ends. CDR1 MNHNY and CDR2 SVGAGI come from the germline V gene (reference sequence). The CDR3 runs to 14 residues. Written as DNA, the CDR3 is TGTGCCAGCAGTTACCCACAGGGTTCCTACGAGCAGTACTTC. This codes for CASSYPQGSYEQYF.

In its sample, this clone was seen a few times. The genes are TRBV7-9 and TRBJ2-2, with D unresolved. Deletions cut 1 base from V and 8 bases from J, with 5 bases between. The CDR3 runs to 12 residues. The germline gives CDR1 SEHNR, CDR2 FQNEAQ (reference sequence). In DNA form, the CDR3 reads TGTGCCAGCAGCTTAGTTTATGGGGAGCTGTTTTTT. Translated, it gives CASSLVYGELFF.

The chain couples TRBV7-6 to TRBJ1-1; 7 bases fit TRBD1. With 8 bases clipped from V and 3 bases from J, the junction kept 12 bases outside the gene matches. Germline-derived CDR1 and CDR2 are SGHVS and FNYEAQ. This CDR3 region has 15 residues. The CDR3 spells CASSASTGDHTEAFF. The CDR3 DNA sequence: TGTGCCAGCTCAGCCTCCACAGGGGACCACACTGAAGCTTTCTTT.